A single sample is the source of the 16 T cell receptor beta chains below, sequenced in a study of blood T cell repertoires in COVID-19. Repertoires were generated with immunoSEQ multiplex PCR, while TCRdb's copy carries only in-frame clones and drops some. The sample consists of 55,000 or so clones, approximately 87% of them appearing once. Material for sequencing was peripheral blood. The receptors were gathered from a man aged 60 to 75 with active or convalescent COVID-19.

The CDR3, as DNA: TGTGCCAGCAGCCCCCCAAGCGGGGGGGTAGGGACGCAGTATTTT. Protein sequence: CASSPPSGGVGTQYF. The chain employs TRBV7-2 and TRBJ2-3, with 10 bases matching TRBD2. Per germline, CDR1 SGHTA and CDR2 FQGNSA. Germline trimming cut 5 bases from V and 9 bases from J; bases unmatched to any gene: 11. This CDR3 region has 15 residues.

This chain uses TRBV6-2 or TRBV6-3 with TRBJ1-2; 7 bases align to TRBD1. Germline V CDR1 and CDR2: MNHEY, SVGEGT. The CDR3 runs to 14 residues. V gave up 2 bases and J gave up 5 bases; unmatched junction bases: 5. This CDR3 reads CASSYSGTVYGYTF. CDR3 DNA sequence: TGTGCCAGCAGTTACAGTGGGACAGTTTATGGCTACACCTTC.

The rearrangement joins TRBV2 to TRBJ2-5, with TRBD2 identical over 7 bases. The CDR3 contains 16 residues. CDR1 is SNHLY, CDR2 FYNNEI, per germline. The J segment lost 4 bases and the V segment lost 2 bases, leaving 10 bases of the junction unmatched. In DNA form, the CDR3 reads TGTGCCAGCAGTGAATTCGTGACCCAGCGGGGAGAGACCCAGTACTTC. Encoded protein: CASSEFVTQRGETQYF.

The chain couples TRBV27 to TRBJ2-1, with TRBD1 matching over 9 bases. The CDR3 extends over 16 amino acids. CDR1 is MNHEY and CDR2 is SMNVEV in the germline V gene (reference sequence). The junction had 13 bases not matched to a gene; V was cut back by 5 bases and J by 8 bases. The CDR3: CASSRAGQGFDYEQFF. CDR3 nucleotides: TGTGCCAGCAGTCGGGCGGGACAGGGTTTCGATTATGAGCAGTTCTTC.

The chain couples TRBV6-5 to TRBJ2-2; 8 bases map to TRBD1. Unmatched junction bases numbered 7, after V lost 9 bases and J lost 4 bases. The CDR3 extends over 14 amino acids. Germline CDR1 MNHEY, CDR2 SVGAGI. The CDR3 reads CASYGQGGTGELFF. The CDR3 nucleotides are TGTGCCAGTTACGGACAGGGAGGCACCGGGGAGCTGTTTTTT.

This chain uses TRBV18 with TRBJ2-2, with 7 positions matching TRBD1. With V trimmed by 4 bases and J by 0 bases, 2 bases remained unmatched. The CDR3 is made up of 15 amino acids. The germline V gene has CDR1 KGHSH and CDR2 LQKENI. CDR3 in amino acids: CASSLTGTNTGELFF. DNA for the CDR3: TGTGCCAGCTCACTGACAGGGACGAACACCGGGGAGCTGTTTTTT.

This rearrangement joins TRBV5-4 to TRBJ1-3; D not resolved. Germline V gene sequence: CDR1 SGHNT, CDR2 YYREEE (reference sequence). The CDR3 is 13 residues long. Trimming left V 0 bases short and J 5 bases short, with 6 bases between. CDR3 coding DNA: TGTGCCAGCAGCTTGGAAAAGCGAAACACCATATATTTT. Its translation is CASSLEKRNTIYF.

This sequence joins TRBV5-6 and TRBJ1-2, with 9 bases lining up with TRBD1. V lost 4 bases, J lost 8 bases, and 6 bases stayed unmatched. Germline CDR1 and CDR2: SGHDT and YYEEEE. This CDR3 contains 13 residues. This chain's CDR3 is CASSSRDREGYTF. As DNA, the CDR3 is TGTGCCAGCAGCAGCCGGGACAGGGAAGGCTACACCTTC.

This clone was counted a single time. The V gene is TRBV9, the J gene TRBJ1-4, with D tentatively TRBD1 (6 bases). The V and J ends lost 3 bases and 2 bases respectively, with 11 bases between them. The CDR3 sequence is 15 residues long. Germline CDR1 reads SGDLS; CDR2 reads YYNGEE. The CDR3 region has the DNA TGTGCCAGCAGCGCCCAGGGGTTGACTAATGAAAAACTGTTTTTT. It yields the protein CASSAQGLTNEKLFF. The full variable domain, completed using reference TRBV9 and TRBJ1-4, is DSGVTQTPKHLITATGQRVTLRCSPRSGDLSVYWYQQSLDQGLQFLIQYYNGEERAKGNILERFSAQQFPDLHSELNLSSLELGDSALYFCASSAQGLTNEKLFFGSGTQLSVL.

This chain links TRBV2 with TRBJ2-7; 11 bases line up with TRBD2. The CDR3 length is 15 residues. Trimming took 7 bases from V and 0 from J; bases not matched to a gene: 5. Germline CDR1 SNHLY, CDR2 FYNNEI. CDR3 residues: CASIRLAGTSYEQYF. The CDR3 DNA follows: TGTGCCAGCATTCGACTAGCGGGGACCTCCTACGAGCAGTACTTC.

The chain is built from TRBV3-1 (or the pseudogene TRBV3-2) and TRBJ2-6, with D unclear. Looked up from germline, CDR1 is LGHDT and CDR2 is YNNKEL (reference sequence). Trimming removed 3 bases at V and 4 bases at J, with 7 bases between. There are 14 residues in the CDR3. CDR3 bases: TGTGCCAGCAGCCAGCTAGACGGGGCCAACGTCCTGACTTTC. Its translation: CASSQLDGANVLTF.

The chain carries TRBV19 and TRBJ2-5; 8 bases line up with TRBD1. J lost 1 base, V lost 4 bases, and 5 bases had no gene match. Looked up from germline, CDR1 is LNHDA and CDR2 is SQIVND (reference sequence). The CDR3 length is 15 residues. The CDR3: CASSTPGTGQETQYF. CDR3 nucleotides: TGTGCCAGTAGTACACCCGGGACAGGCCAAGAGACCCAGTACTTC.

This sequence joins TRBV18 and TRBJ2-5, with TRBD1 as a possible D gene (5 bases). Trimming took off 3 bases at V and 6 bases at J, with 20 bases between the two ends. The CDR3 is made up of 16 amino acids. Looked up from germline, CDR1 is KGHSH and CDR2 is LQKENI. CDR3: CASSPSFMEGAKTQYF. DNA of the CDR3: TGTGCCAGCTCACCGAGCTTTATGGAAGGGGCGAAGACCCAGTACTTC.

This clone was seen more than once but under ten times. This sequence joins TRBV3-1 (or the pseudogene TRBV3-2) and TRBJ2-1; a weak D match, TRBD2 (6 bases). CDR3 size: 15 residues. V lost 6 bases to trimming and J lost 2 bases, with 14 bases between them. Germline V lookup: CDR1 LGHDT, CDR2 YNNKEL (reference sequence). Here the CDR3 reads CASSPIGGAYNEQFF. CDR3 coding DNA: TGTGCCAGCAGTCCGATCGGAGGGGCCTACAATGAGCAGTTCTTC.

The J gene is TRBJ1-2, the V gene TRBV10-3; 8 positions agree with TRBD1. Germline-derived CDR1 and CDR2 are ENHRY and SYGVKD. Losses at the gene ends were 6 bases for V and 4 bases for J; bases not matched to a gene: 4. The CDR3 sequence is 13 residues long. CDR3: CAISGQGSYGYTF. CDR3 sequence (DNA): TGTGCCATCAGCGGACAGGGAAGCTATGGCTACACCTTC.

The chain is built from TRBV5-4 and TRBJ1-5; 10 bases are a match to TRBD1. CDR1 is SGHNT and CDR2 is YYREEE in the germline V gene (reference sequence). V was clipped by 4 bases and J by 5 bases; unmatched bases: 6. The CDR3 is 15 amino acids. DNA of the CDR3: TGTGCCAGCAGCCCCGGGACAGGGGACTATCAGCCCCAGCATTTT. Amino acid sequence: CASSPGTGDYQPQHF.